The T cell receptor beta chain described here comes from a study of blood T cell repertoires in COVID-19. Background on the study: The United States, Italy and Spain supplied acute and convalescent COVID-19 samples.

CDR1 and CDR2 from the germline V gene are SGHRS and YFSETQ. The CDR3 loop spans 14 amino acids. V shed 4 bases, J shed 10 bases, and the junction held 10 bases outside the gene matches. Clones were sequenced by immunoSEQ multiplex PCR, and TCRdb holds only the in-frame ones, with some missing. Among more than 95,000 clones, 85% to 90% were seen once, and the ten largest hold around 5.5%. The chain joins TRBV5-1 to TRBJ2-2, with 7 nucleotides matching TRBD1. The specimen was peripheral blood. The receptor was derived from a human donor in a cohort sampled during active COVID-19. The CDR3 coding sequence is TGCGCCAGCAGCACCGGACAGGAGACAGTGGAGCTGTTTTTT. Protein: CASSTGQETVELFF. The variable domain in full, with the rest retrieved from reference TRBV5-1 and TRBJ2-2, is KAGVTQTPRYLIKTRGQQVTLSCSPISGHRSVSWYQQTPGQGLQFLFEYFSETQRNKGNFPGRFSGRQFSNSRSEMNVSTLELGDSALYLCASSTGQETVELFFGEGSRLTVL.